The 23 T cell receptor beta chains below come from one sample, sequenced in a study of T cells in women clearing cervical HPV infection (dated by TCRdb to 2016 to 2018). Libraries were constructed by the immunoSEQ multiplex PCR assay. Sourced from immuneACCESS, this table was stored by TCRdb with only in-frame sequences that have V and J called. A share of the clones is absent; for the studies checked, an unresolved V gene accounts for under half, and the remainder has no known explanation. This specimen's table enumerates some 50,000 clones. The ten largest clones represent approximately 1% of the sample. Sequences were obtained from blood buffy coat. The receptor set was obtained from a woman between 18 and 69 years old with a cervical HPV16 infection that either progressed to CIN3+ or cleared (not recorded which).

The DNA read from the CDR3 is TGTGCCAGTAGTATCGATCGGGGGTCAGATTCACCC. Its translation is CASSIDRGSDSP. The whole CDR3 sequence reads CASSIDRGSDSPLHF. This sequence joins TRBV19 and TRBJ1-6; maybe TRBD1 (5 bases). The DNA ends 3 residues before the CDR3 does, and the rest of the CDR3 is filled in from the germline J gene. The germline V gene has CDR1 LNHDA and CDR2 SQIVND (reference sequence). Deletions cut 3 bases from V and 8 bases from J, with 14 bases between. The CDR3 consists of 15 residues.

Details on this clone: The read halts 3 residues ahead of the CDR3 end, with the missing end drawn from the germline J gene. The rearrangement joins TRBV5-4 to TRBJ1-3; D gene ambiguous. Germline CDR1 reads SGHNT; CDR2 reads YYREEE (reference sequence). With 3 bases removed from V and 0 bases from J, the gap between germline ends came to 10 bases. The CDR3 loop spans 15 amino acids. The chain's CDR3 is CASSSHSNSGNTIYF. The DNA read from the CDR3 is TGTGCCAGCAGCTCTCACTCTAACTCTGGAAACACC.

Turning to this clone: The CDR3 extends 3 residues past the end of the read, so its final part is completed from the germline J gene. The J gene is TRBJ2-6, the V gene TRBV5-1; 9 bases agree with TRBD1. The length of the CDR3 is 20 residues. From germline, CDR1 is SGHRS and CDR2 YFSETQ. V shed 6 bases, J shed 0 bases, and the junction held 16 bases outside the gene matches. The covered CDR3 bases are TGCGCCAGCACCACCTGGGGGGTGGGACAGGGATCCTCTGGGGCCAACGTC. This encodes CASTTWGVGQGSSGANV. The entire CDR3 protein is CASTTWGVGQGSSGANVLTF.

To note about this clone: With the read ending 3 residues before the CDR3 end, the germline J gene is used to fill in that end. The rearrangement joins TRBV7-9 to TRBJ2-3; perhaps TRBD1 as D (5 bases). V was clipped by 8 bases and J by 2 bases, with 14 bases between them. The CDR3 extends over 14 amino acids. CDR1 and CDR2 (germline): SEHNR, FQNEAQ (reference sequence). The CDR3 reads CASESGLHTDTQYF. The CDR3 DNA, read in part, is TGTGCCAGCGAATCAGGGCTACACACAGATACG. The full variable domain, rest sourced from reference TRBV7-9 and TRBJ2-3, is DTGVSQNPRHKITKRGQNVTFRCDPISEHNRLYWYRQTLGQGPEFLTYFQNEAQLEKSRLLSDRFSAERPKGSFSTLEIQRTEQGDSAMYLCASESGLHTDTQYFGPGTRLTVL.

Concerning this clone itself: The CDR3 goes on 3 residues after the read ends, and that part is filled in from the germline J gene. The J gene is TRBJ2-3, the V gene TRBV19, with TRBD1 identical over 7 bases. The CDR3 loop spans 17 amino acids. Per the germline V gene, CDR1 is LNHDA and CDR2 is SQIVND (reference sequence). Trimming at V came to 5 bases and at J to 1 base, leaving 12 bases not matched to a gene. The sequenced CDR3 bases are TGTGCCAGTAGTCTCCAACAGGGGACCTACCGCACAGATACG. It translates to CASSLQQGTYRTDT. The complete CDR3 protein is CASSLQQGTYRTDTQYF.

Points on this clone: The read ends 3 residues before the CDR3 terminus; that terminus is restored from the germline J gene. The chain carries TRBV18 and TRBJ1-2, with TRBD1 identical over 7 bases. The length of the CDR3 is 14 residues. After removal of 2 bases from V and 7 bases from J, the junction contained 7 bases not matched to a gene. Germline CDR1 reads KGHSH; CDR2 reads LQKENI. This chain's CDR3 is CASSPVGTAAGYTF. The CDR3 DNA, read in part, is TGTGCCAGCTCACCAGTAGGGACAGCCGCTGGC.

A remark on this clone: The read falls 3 residues short of the CDR3 end, and the missing part is taken from the germline J gene. The chain links TRBV12-3 or TRBV12-4 to TRBJ2-7; possibly TRBD1 for D (6 bases). This CDR3 is 12 amino acids long. The V and J ends lost 5 bases and 3 bases respectively, with 8 bases between them. CDR3 region: CASSGQNYEQYF. The part of the CDR3 DNA that was read is TGTGCCAGCAGTGGACAGAACTACGAG.

Concerning this clone itself: The CDR3 extends 3 residues past the end of the read, so its final part is completed from the germline J gene. The chain has TRBV2 and TRBJ1-2; D uncertain. V lost 7 bases to trimming and J lost 4 bases, with 16 bases between them. Germline V CDR1 and CDR2: SNHLY, FYNNEI. This CDR3 region has 14 residues. The sequenced part of the CDR3 DNA is TGTGCCAGCAACGGGGAACAGATAGGCTATGGC. Translated, it gives CASNGEQIGYG. The entire CDR3 protein reads CASNGEQIGYGYTF.

A note on this clone: The read halts 3 residues ahead of the CDR3 end, with the missing end drawn from the germline J gene. The chain joins TRBV2 to TRBJ2-7; the match to TRBD1 covers 7 bases. V was clipped by 6 bases and J by 4 bases; unmatched bases: 15. Germline V lookup: CDR1 SNHLY, CDR2 FYNNEI. The CDR3 contains 16 residues. Partial CDR3 DNA: TGTGCCAGCAGGGATAAGACGGGACAGCGAAAGTACGAG. Translating gives CASRDKTGQRKYE. The complete CDR3 sequence is CASRDKTGQRKYEQYF.

Partial CDR3 DNA: TGCAGTGCTAGGGACAGGGGATGGAGCACTGAA. It specifies CSARDRGWSTE. The CDR3 as a whole reads CSARDRGWSTEAFF. J is TRBJ1-1 and V is TRBV20-1; TRBD1 matches 9 bases. From the germline J gene comes the end of the CDR3, since the read stops 3 residues before it. The J segment lost 4 bases and the V segment lost 3 bases, leaving 6 bases of the junction unmatched. CDR1 is DFQATT and CDR2 is SNEGSKA in the germline V gene (reference sequence). The CDR3 has 14 residues.

Concerning this clone itself: Read data end 3 residues before the CDR3 end; the end is taken from the germline J gene. The chain recombines TRBV11-2 with TRBJ2-1; 8 nucleotides agree with TRBD2. Unmatched junction bases numbered 5, after V lost 5 bases and J lost 5 bases. CDR3 length: 14 residues. CDR1 is SGHAT, CDR2 FQNNGV, per germline. The CDR3 bases that were read are TGTGCCAGCAGCCCCACTAGCGGTCACAATGAG. Translated: CASSPTSGHNE. The whole CDR3 reads CASSPTSGHNEQFF. The variable domain in full, with the rest retrieved from reference TRBV11-2 and TRBJ2-1, is EAGVAQSPRYKIIEKRQSVAFWCNPISGHATLYWYQQILGQGPKLLIQFQNNGVVDDSQLPKDRFSAERLKGVDSTLKIQPAKLEDSAVYLCASSPTSGHNEQFFGPGTRLTVL.

Of note for this clone: The sequenced fragment ends 3 residues before the CDR3 boundary, so the rest is inferred from the germline J gene. The chain uses TRBV7-9 and TRBJ2-1; D gene uncertain. Germline loops: CDR1 SEHNR, CDR2 FQNEAQ (reference sequence). This CDR3 region has 13 residues. V gave up 3 bases and J gave up 6 bases, with 9 bases separating them. The sequenced part of the CDR3 DNA is TGTGCCAGCAGCTTGCTTCCTACCAATGAG. Translated, it gives CASSLLPTNE. The complete CDR3 protein is CASSLLPTNEQFF. The full variable domain, completed using reference TRBV7-9 and TRBJ2-1, is DTGVSQNPRHKITKRGQNVTFRCDPISEHNRLYWYRQTLGQGPEFLTYFQNEAQLEKSRLLSDRFSAERPKGSFSTLEIQRTEQGDSAMYLCASSLLPTNEQFFGPGTRLTVL.

Turning to this clone: The DNA ends 3 residues before the CDR3 does, and the rest of the CDR3 is filled in from the germline J gene. J is TRBJ2-3 and V is TRBV5-1; 10 positions match TRBD2. The CDR3 is made up of 14 amino acids. CDR1 is SGHRS and CDR2 is YFSETQ in the germline V gene. The trim removed 7 bases at V and 3 bases at J, leaving 5 bases unmatched. The CDR3 region is CASDASGGTDTQYF. Incomplete CDR3 DNA: TGCGCCAGCGATGCTAGCGGGGGTACAGATACG.

On this clone itself: The junction departs from the called germline gene at one end, perhaps through a read error. Other nucleotide sequences in the sample specify the same CDR3. CDR3 protein: CASGDGHFSGNTIYF. The covered CDR3 bases are TGTGCCAGCGGTGACGGACACTTCTCTGGAAACACT. This chain joins TRBV2 and TRBJ1-3, with D perhaps TRBD1 (5 bases). Sequencing ends 3 residues short of the CDR3 end; the germline J gene provides the rest. The CDR3 sequence is 15 residues long. Germline CDR1 SNHLY, CDR2 FYNNEI. The whole variable domain, filled in from reference TRBV2 and TRBJ1-3, reads EPEVTQTPSHQVTQMGQEVILRCVPISNHLYFYWYRQILGQKVEFLVSFYNNEISEKSEIFDDQFSVERPDGSNFTLKIRSTKLEDSAMYFCASGDGHFSGNTIYFGEGSWLTVV.

In regard to this clone: Read coverage stops 3 residues before the CDR3 terminus; the germline J gene supplies the remainder. The rearrangement joins TRBV18 to TRBJ2-1, with 10 bases that match TRBD2. This CDR3 has 16 amino acids. V shed 1 base, J shed 7 bases, and the junction held 7 bases outside the gene matches. Germline V gives CDR1 KGHSH, CDR2 LQKENI. The CDR3 here is CASSPRQRGGENEQFF. The sequenced part of the CDR3 DNA is TGTGCCAGCTCACCACGGCAGCGGGGGGGCGAAAATGAG. Using reference TRBV18 and TRBJ2-1 for the parts outside the CDR3, the full variable domain is NAGVMQNPRHLVRRRGQEARLRCSPMKGHSHVYWYRQLPEEGLKFMVYLQKENIIDESGMPKERFSAEFPKEGPSILRIQQVVRGDSAAYFCASSPRQRGGENEQFFGPGTRLTVL.

Regarding this clone: The read terminates 3 residues ahead of where the CDR3 ends, so the germline J gene completes it. This chain uses TRBV7-2 with TRBJ1-6; a weak D match, TRBD1 (5 bases). Germline values: CDR1 SGHTA, CDR2 FQGNSA. The V and J ends lost 5 bases and 7 bases respectively, with 15 bases between them. The CDR3 spans 15 residues. This CDR3 reads CASSPPGGKNSPLHF. The DNA read from the CDR3 is TGTGCCAGCAGCCCCCCGGGGGGGAAAAATTCACCC.

Concerning this clone: The read ends 3 residues before the CDR3 terminus; that terminus is restored from the germline J gene. Other DNA sequences in this sample translate to the same CDR3. The gene calls are TRBV2 and TRBJ2-1; TRBD1 agrees at 8 bases. V shed 1 base, J shed 5 bases, and the junction held 4 bases outside the gene matches. The CDR3 has 15 residues. Germline lookup yields CDR1 SNHLY and CDR2 FYNNEI. The CDR3 DNA, read in part, is TGTGCCAGCAGTGAAGGGACAGGGTTCGACAATGAG. It codes for CASSEGTGFDNE. In full, the CDR3 is CASSEGTGFDNEQFF. Full variable domain (missing parts from reference TRBV2 and TRBJ2-1): EPEVTQTPSHQVTQMGQEVILRCVPISNHLYFYWYRQILGQKVEFLVSFYNNEISEKSEIFDDQFSVERPDGSNFTLKIRSTKLEDSAMYFCASSEGTGFDNEQFFGPGTRLTVL.

Concerning this clone itself: From the germline J gene comes the end of the CDR3, since the read stops 3 residues before it. The chain employs TRBV5-6 and TRBJ2-5; 8 bases agree with TRBD2. The trim removed 4 bases at V and 2 bases at J, leaving 7 bases unmatched. The CDR3 has 15 residues. Germline V gene data show CDR1 as SGHDT and CDR2 as YYEEEE. Incomplete CDR3 DNA: TGTGCCAGCAGCGCCGGGACTAGACTACAAGAGACC. Translating it yields CASSAGTRLQET. The CDR3 as a whole reads CASSAGTRLQETQYF.

In regard to this clone: The sequenced fragment ends 3 residues before the CDR3 boundary, so the rest is inferred from the germline J gene. The chain combines TRBV20-1 with TRBJ2-4, with D tentatively TRBD2 (7 bases). Per germline, CDR1 DFQATT and CDR2 SNEGSKA (reference sequence). This CDR3 region has 14 residues. V was trimmed by 5 bases and J by 7 bases, leaving 18 bases between them. The part of the CDR3 DNA that was read is TGCAGTGCTCTTACAGGGAGGGGGTTGAACATT. It translates to CSALTGRGLNI. The full CDR3 reads CSALTGRGLNIQYF.

Partial CDR3 DNA: TGCGCCAGCAGCCAAGATTCTTCAAGGACAGGGGGAAACACTGAA. Encoded protein: CASSQDSSRTGGNTE. The entire CDR3 protein is CASSQDSSRTGGNTEAFF. The V gene is TRBV4-1, the J gene TRBJ1-1; 10 positions match TRBD1. The sequence runs out 3 residues before the end of the CDR3; the remainder is reconstructed from the germline J gene. The CDR3 spans 18 residues. Germline V gene lookup returns CDR1 MGHRA and CDR2 YSYEKL. The V gene end was trimmed by 0 bases and the J gene end by 2 bases; junction bases not matched to a gene: 9.

Comment on this clone: Read coverage stops 3 residues before the CDR3 terminus; the germline J gene supplies the remainder. The rearrangement joins TRBV11-1 to TRBJ2-7, with 9 bases fitting TRBD2. V gave up 5 bases and J gave up 0 bases; unmatched junction bases: 5. This CDR3 comprises 15 residues. Germline CDR1 reads SGHAT; CDR2 reads FQDESV (reference sequence). The CDR3 loop is CASSKETSGSYEQYF. CDR3 DNA, as far as it was read: TGTGCCAGCAGCAAGGAGACTAGCGGCTCCTACGAG.

About this clone itself: The read stops 3 residues short of the end of the CDR3; the missing end is completed from the germline J gene. The rearrangement joins TRBV2 to TRBJ2-1; 15 bases fit TRBD2. CDR3 size: 16 residues. The V gene's germline CDR1 is SNHLY and CDR2 FYNNEI. After removal of 3 bases from V and 5 bases from J, the junction contained 2 bases not matched to a gene. The covered CDR3 bases are TGTGCCAGCAGTGACGGGACTAGCGGGAGGAACAATGAG. Protein sequence: CASSDGTSGRNNE. The CDR3 in its entirety is CASSDGTSGRNNEQFF.

As for this clone: The read ends 3 residues early relative to the CDR3; the germline J gene fills the gap. The chain carries TRBV14 and TRBJ1-2; TRBD1 might be the D (5 bases). The CDR3 sequence is 13 residues long. The germline CDR1 and CDR2 sequences are SGHDN and FVKESK. Between the trimmed V and J ends, which lost 4 bases and 6 bases, there was a span of 12 bases. CDR3 DNA, as far as it was read: TGTGCCAGCAGCCCATCATTGGGGCATGGC. Translated, it gives CASSPSLGHG. From start to end, the CDR3 is CASSPSLGHGYTF.